These T cell receptor beta chains were read from a single sample in a study of breast tumors, draining lymph nodes, adjacent tissues. TCRdb reprocessed the multiplex PCR reads with MiXCR, giving one entry per CDR3 protein. The sample has fewer than 150,000 distinct CDR3 sequences; approximately 22% are singletons. Sequenced input: axillary lymph node tissue. These receptors were obtained from a female donor with breast cancer. Some clones in this sample may be carry-over from other donors' samples. CDR3s include the opening cysteine and the closing phenylalanine or tryptophan. Each record gives: clone size, V gene, J gene, D gene, CDR3 DNA, CDR3 protein. D genes are given only for firm matches. Expanded clones get a size class; other rows say once, few or many, or leave the size out.

abundance: many
v_gene: TRBV7-2
j_gene: TRBJ2-7
d_gene: -
CDR3nt: TGTGCCAGCAGCTTATCCGGTGTTCTCGGCTACGAGCAGTACTTC
CDR3aa: CASSLSGVLGYEQYF

abundance: few
v_gene: TRBV20-1
j_gene: TRBJ2-5
d_gene: TRBD1
CDR3nt: TGCAGTGCTCCCCGGGACAGGGTCACCCAGTACTTC
CDR3aa: CSAPRDRVTQYF

abundance: many
v_gene: TRBV30
j_gene: TRBJ1-2
d_gene: -
CDR3nt: TGTGCCTGGCGCCTTACGTCGTATGGCTACACCTTC
CDR3aa: CAWRLTSYGYTF

abundance: many
v_gene: TRBV30
j_gene: TRBJ2-7
d_gene: -
CDR3nt: TGTGCCTGGAGTGTATTGCGCGAGCAGTACTTC
CDR3aa: CAWSVLREQYF

abundance: few
v_gene: TRBV28
j_gene: TRBJ1-5
d_gene: -
CDR3nt: TGTGCCAGCAGCCAATATAGCAATCAGCCCCAGCATTTT
CDR3aa: CASSQYSNQPQHF

abundance: many
v_gene: TRBV6-1
j_gene: TRBJ2-1
d_gene: -
CDR3nt: TGTGCCAGCAGGACTAGACAGGGAAGTTACTATGAGCAGTTCTTC
CDR3aa: CASRTRQGSYYEQFF

abundance: -
v_gene: TRBV6-8
j_gene: TRBJ2-2
d_gene: TRBD2
CDR3nt: TGTGCCAGCAGCTGGGGGGGGGTTGCCGGGGAGCTGTTTTTT
CDR3aa: CASSWGGVAGELFF

abundance: many
v_gene: TRBV7-2
j_gene: TRBJ2-3
d_gene: TRBD2
CDR3nt: TGTGCCAGCAGCTTTAGCGGGGGCACAGATACGCAGTATTTT
CDR3aa: CASSFSGGTDTQYF

abundance: -
v_gene: TRBV24-1
j_gene: TRBJ1-2
d_gene: -
CDR3nt: TGTGCCACCAGTGACGTGAATGGCTACACCTTC
CDR3aa: CATSDVNGYTF

abundance: many
v_gene: TRBV6-5
j_gene: TRBJ2-1
d_gene: TRBD2
CDR3nt: TGTGCCAGCAGTTACTCGAGGTCCCAGACTAGCGGGAGGTTCCTCTCCTACAATGAGCAGTTCTTC
CDR3aa: CASSYSRSQTSGRFLSYNEQFF

abundance: many
v_gene: TRBV5-6
j_gene: TRBJ1-2
d_gene: TRBD1
CDR3nt: TGTGCCAGCAGACACGCCCGGGACAGGGGTATCTATGGCTACACCTTC
CDR3aa: CASRHARDRGIYGYTF

abundance: many
v_gene: TRBV19
j_gene: TRBJ1-2
d_gene: TRBD1
CDR3nt: TGTGCCAGTAGTAAACAGGGGGTAATTGGCTACACCTTC
CDR3aa: CASSKQGVIGYTF

abundance: many
v_gene: TRBV2
j_gene: TRBJ2-7
d_gene: -
CDR3nt: TGTGCCAGCAGTGAGAGGTCCCCAGCCCTATCCTACGAGCAGTACTTC
CDR3aa: CASSERSPALSYEQYF

abundance: few
v_gene: TRBV12-5
j_gene: TRBJ1-5
d_gene: -
CDR3nt: TGTGCTAGTGGCTTAGGCCGAGTGGGGTCCCATAGCAATCAGCCCCAGCATTTT
CDR3aa: CASGLGRVGSHSNQPQHF

abundance: many
v_gene: TRBV10-1
j_gene: TRBJ2-7
d_gene: -
CDR3nt: TGCGCCAGCAGTCGCCTCGGGACGGGCTCCTACGAGCAGTACTTC
CDR3aa: CASSRLGTGSYEQYF

abundance: -
v_gene: TRBV3-1
j_gene: TRBJ2-5
d_gene: TRBD2
CDR3nt: TGTGCCAGCGGCCCAATAGCGGGCTTACTACAAGAGACCCAGTACTTC
CDR3aa: CASGPIAGLLQETQYF

abundance: -
v_gene: TRBV11-2
j_gene: TRBJ2-4
d_gene: TRBD2
CDR3nt: TGTGCCAGCAGCTTACCCTCTAGCGGGAATTTCTACTTC
CDR3aa: CASSLPSSGNFYF

abundance: -
v_gene: TRBV18
j_gene: TRBJ2-2
d_gene: -
CDR3nt: TGTGCCAGCTCACCACAGTCAACAAACACCGGGGAGCTGTTTTTT
CDR3aa: CASSPQSTNTGELFF

abundance: many
v_gene: TRBV4-2
j_gene: TRBJ2-3
d_gene: TRBD1
CDR3nt: TGTGCCAGCAGGGGGGCGGCCCAGGGGGATGTCAATACGCAGTATTTT
CDR3aa: CASRGAAQGDVNTQYF

abundance: -
v_gene: TRBV28
j_gene: TRBJ2-2
d_gene: TRBD2
CDR3nt: TGTGCCAGCAGTCTTAGCGGGAGATACACCGGGGAGCTGTTTTTT
CDR3aa: CASSLSGRYTGELFF

abundance: -
v_gene: TRBV12-3/TRBV12-4
j_gene: TRBJ2-3
d_gene: TRBD2
CDR3nt: TGTGCCAGCAGTCTAGGACTAGCTAGCACAGATACGCAGTATTTT
CDR3aa: CASSLGLASTDTQYF

abundance: -
v_gene: TRBV7-8
j_gene: TRBJ1-1
d_gene: -
CDR3nt: TGTGCCAGCAGCTTTTACGCAGGGGCGAACACTGAAGCTTTCTTT
CDR3aa: CASSFYAGANTEAFF

abundance: many
v_gene: TRBV15
j_gene: TRBJ2-5
d_gene: TRBD2
CDR3nt: TGTGCCACCAGCAGAATGTTCCTAGCGGGAGAAGAGACCCAGTACTTC
CDR3aa: CATSRMFLAGEETQYF

abundance: many
v_gene: TRBV19
j_gene: TRBJ2-1
d_gene: -
CDR3nt: TGTGCCAGTAGTATGGGGACAAACTCGGAGCAGTTCTTC
CDR3aa: CASSMGTNSEQFF

abundance: many
v_gene: TRBV27
j_gene: TRBJ2-7
d_gene: -
CDR3nt: TGTGCCAGCAGTATACCGGGACTGGGGGGAACGAAGCAGTACTTC
CDR3aa: CASSIPGLGGTKQYF

abundance: many
v_gene: TRBV2
j_gene: TRBJ2-7
d_gene: -
CDR3nt: TGTGCCAGCAGTGAAGCCCCCGGACGGGACGAGCAGTACTTC
CDR3aa: CASSEAPGRDEQYF

abundance: many
v_gene: TRBV24-1
j_gene: TRBJ2-2
d_gene: -
CDR3nt: TGTGCCACCAGTGATTTCTGGTGGCCAGGGGTGGACACCGGGGAGCTGTTTTTT
CDR3aa: CATSDFWWPGVDTGELFF

abundance: many
v_gene: TRBV12-3/TRBV12-4
j_gene: TRBJ2-1
d_gene: -
CDR3nt: TGTGCCAGCAGTCCTCGACAGAGGGGTGAGCAGTTCTTC
CDR3aa: CASSPRQRGEQFF

abundance: many
v_gene: TRBV24-1
j_gene: TRBJ1-5
d_gene: -
CDR3nt: TGTGCCACCAGTGATGCGGGCAATCAGCCCCAGCATTTT
CDR3aa: CATSDAGNQPQHF

abundance: few
v_gene: TRBV12-5
j_gene: TRBJ2-1
d_gene: TRBD1
CDR3nt: TGTGCTAGTGGCCTGGGACAGGGGGCGTCAGATGAGCAGTTCTTC
CDR3aa: CASGLGQGASDEQFF

abundance: few
v_gene: TRBV28
j_gene: TRBJ2-5
d_gene: -
CDR3nt: TGTGCCAGCAGTTGGGTTAGCGAAACCCAAGAGACCCAGTACTTC
CDR3aa: CASSWVSETQETQYF

abundance: many
v_gene: TRBV10-1
j_gene: TRBJ2-7
d_gene: -
CDR3nt: TGCGCCAGCAGCGCCGCCGGTGTGCCACGAGCCTACGAGCAGTACTTC
CDR3aa: CASSAAGVPRAYEQYF

abundance: few
v_gene: TRBV12-3/TRBV12-4
j_gene: TRBJ2-4
d_gene: TRBD2
CDR3nt: TGTGCCAGCAGTCTAGCGGGAGGGCACGGAAACATTCAGTACTTC
CDR3aa: CASSLAGGHGNIQYF

abundance: many
v_gene: TRBV10-3
j_gene: TRBJ2-1
d_gene: -
CDR3nt: TGTGCCGCTGGGGCGGGGAGTGGCGGGGAGCAGTTCTTC
CDR3aa: CAAGAGSGGEQFF

abundance: many
v_gene: TRBV5-1
j_gene: TRBJ2-7
d_gene: TRBD2
CDR3nt: TGCGCCAGCAGCTTGATACGCGCTAGCGGGAACTACGAGCAGTACTTC
CDR3aa: CASSLIRASGNYEQYF

abundance: -
v_gene: TRBV20-1
j_gene: TRBJ1-5
d_gene: TRBD1
CDR3nt: TGCAGTGCTAGAAGCTGGGCCGGGACAGGGGACAACAATCAGCCCCAGCATTTT
CDR3aa: CSARSWAGTGDNNQPQHF

abundance: many
v_gene: TRBV7-8
j_gene: TRBJ2-7
d_gene: -
CDR3nt: TGTGCCAGCAGCCCCTTGGTGGGGGCTATAAACTCCTACGAGCAGTACTTC
CDR3aa: CASSPLVGAINSYEQYF

abundance: -
v_gene: TRBV5-5
j_gene: TRBJ2-7
d_gene: TRBD1
CDR3nt: TGTGCCAGTGGCCCACAGGGGCGCGAGCAGTACTTC
CDR3aa: CASGPQGREQYF

abundance: many
v_gene: TRBV5-1
j_gene: TRBJ1-2
d_gene: TRBD1
CDR3nt: TGCGCCACTCATCTCGGGACAGGGGAAGGCTACACCTTC
CDR3aa: CATHLGTGEGYTF

abundance: many
v_gene: TRBV30
j_gene: TRBJ2-1
d_gene: TRBD1
CDR3nt: TGTGCCTGGAGCCTCGGGACAGGGGGTTTTAATGAGCAGTTCTTC
CDR3aa: CAWSLGTGGFNEQFF

abundance: many
v_gene: TRBV20-1
j_gene: TRBJ2-3
d_gene: -
CDR3nt: TGCAGTGCTGGAACAATAGCGGTCCTCCTTGGTCACATTGGGACAGATACGCAGTATTTT
CDR3aa: CSAGTIAVLLGHIGTDTQYF

abundance: few
v_gene: TRBV5-6
j_gene: TRBJ1-4
d_gene: -
CDR3nt: TGTGCCAGCAGCTTAACAGCGCTTGAAAAACTGTTTTTT
CDR3aa: CASSLTALEKLFF

abundance: many
v_gene: TRBV28
j_gene: TRBJ2-1
d_gene: TRBD1
CDR3nt: TGTGCCAGCAGATCGGGACAGGAGGATGAGCAGTTCTTC
CDR3aa: CASRSGQEDEQFF

abundance: many
v_gene: TRBV28
j_gene: TRBJ1-5
d_gene: -
CDR3nt: TGTGCCAGCAGTTTAGGCCCCAATTCGGGGGATGCGAGCAATCAGCCCCAGCATTTT
CDR3aa: CASSLGPNSGDASNQPQHF

abundance: many
v_gene: TRBV11-3
j_gene: TRBJ2-2
d_gene: TRBD2
CDR3nt: TGTGCCAGCAGCTCCCGGACCACGGGGGGCGGGGAGCTGTTTTTT
CDR3aa: CASSSRTTGGGELFF

abundance: many
v_gene: TRBV19
j_gene: TRBJ2-7
d_gene: TRBD2
CDR3nt: TGTGCCAGTAGTACTAGCGGGAGCATCGCCGAGCAGTACTTC
CDR3aa: CASSTSGSIAEQYF

abundance: many
v_gene: TRBV28
j_gene: TRBJ1-6
d_gene: -
CDR3nt: TGTGCCAGCAGTTTACCTCTAGGGATGGGGTCACCCCTCCACTTT
CDR3aa: CASSLPLGMGSPLHF

abundance: many
v_gene: TRBV19
j_gene: TRBJ1-5
d_gene: TRBD1
CDR3nt: TGTGCCAGCGCGGACAGGGTCCATCAGCCCCAGCATTTT
CDR3aa: CASADRVHQPQHF

abundance: many
v_gene: TRBV10-3
j_gene: TRBJ1-2
d_gene: TRBD1
CDR3nt: TGTGCCATCAGTGAGTCCTTAGGGGGCGGAGGTTTATTTCAAAACTATGGCTACACCTTC
CDR3aa: CAISESLGGGGLFQNYGYTF

abundance: -
v_gene: TRBV5-1
j_gene: TRBJ2-1
d_gene: -
CDR3nt: TGCGCCAGCAGGCAAGATGACGGGACCAGAAGGTTCTTC
CDR3aa: CASRQDDGTRRFF

abundance: many
v_gene: TRBV6-5
j_gene: TRBJ2-5
d_gene: -
CDR3nt: TGTGCCAGCAGTTACGGAGGCAGGCCCCAGACCCAGTACTTC
CDR3aa: CASSYGGRPQTQYF

abundance: few
v_gene: TRBV3-1
j_gene: TRBJ1-4
d_gene: -
CDR3nt: TGTGCCAGCAACCAGATCCGGGACTCTCGGGAAAAACTGTTTTTT
CDR3aa: CASNQIRDSREKLFF

abundance: many
v_gene: TRBV12-3/TRBV12-4
j_gene: TRBJ2-2
d_gene: -
CDR3nt: TGTGCCAGCAGTCCGCGCCTCCGGACAGCGAACACCGGGGAGCTGTTTTTT
CDR3aa: CASSPRLRTANTGELFF

abundance: many
v_gene: TRBV7-3
j_gene: TRBJ2-1
d_gene: TRBD2
CDR3nt: TGTGCCAGCAGCAAAGGACTAGTCCGGAGCCACAATGAGCAGTTCTTC
CDR3aa: CASSKGLVRSHNEQFF